This T cell receptor (beta chain) was identified in a study of molecular identifiers for immune sequencing clone quantification. Findings and caveats of the study: Clones above 20 RNA copies contained over 98% of effector molecules but under 1% of naive ones.

Investigators produced naive CD8 libraries from about 20,000 to 1,000,000 sorted cells, drawing on 10%, 30% or 50% RNA. A CD8+CD4-CCR7+CD45RA+ phenotype served as the sorting definition for naive CD8 T cells. This clonotype was seen ten or more times. Its target is not known. In preparing bulk TCR libraries, previously described methods and listed TCR primers were used. Via MiXCR, TCRdb re-called the PCR reads, giving one row per CDR3 protein. The table shows about 640,000 distinct CDR3 sequences, with 15% to 20% occurring only once. This TCR came from a human donor in good health. Some libraries in this study had Jurkat cell RNA spiked in. Sequencing was performed on naive CD8+ T cells from blood, with Jurkat cell RNA spiked in. Specified subset: FACS-sorted CD8+CD4-CCR7+CD45RA+ naive T cells.

The CDR3 DNA sequence: TGTGCCAGCAGCCGCAAATACAATGAGCAGTTCTTC. Encoded protein: CASSRKYNEQFF. The chain is built from TRBV11-2 and TRBJ2-1, with D hard to call. The germline V gene encodes CDR1 SGHAT and CDR2 FQNNGV. V was shortened by 5 bases and J by 4 bases, with 6 bases between the two germline ends. CDR3 size: 12 residues.